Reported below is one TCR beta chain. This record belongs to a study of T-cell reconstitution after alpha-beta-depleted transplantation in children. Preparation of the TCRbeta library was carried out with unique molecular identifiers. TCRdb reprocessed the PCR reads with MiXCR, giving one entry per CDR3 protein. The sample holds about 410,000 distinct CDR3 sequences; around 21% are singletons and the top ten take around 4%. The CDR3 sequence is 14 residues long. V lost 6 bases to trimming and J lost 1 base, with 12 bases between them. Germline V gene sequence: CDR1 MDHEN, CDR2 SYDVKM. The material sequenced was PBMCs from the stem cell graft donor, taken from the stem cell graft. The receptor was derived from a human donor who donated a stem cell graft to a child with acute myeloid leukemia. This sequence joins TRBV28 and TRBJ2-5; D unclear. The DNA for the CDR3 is TGTGCCAGCAGACCCCCTCCGCCCCAAGAGACCCAGTACTTC. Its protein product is CASRPPPPQETQYF.